A single sample is the source of the 14 T cell receptor beta chains below, sequenced in a study of shared clonotypes between healthy human individuals (dated by TCRdb to about 2020). Library preparation employed the immunoSEQ multiplex PCR assay. Imported from immuneACCESS, the table was reduced by TCRdb to in-frame sequences with V and J called. These copies leave out some clones; in studies compared against another copy, an unresolved V gene accounts for under half, and the cause of the remainder is not known. Counted in this sample were about 750,000 clones; 92% of them appeared once. The ten largest clones take up around 24% of the sample. For the CD8 naive samples, CD45RO-negative cells were positively selected for CCR7, yielding a CD45RA+CCR7+ population from which TemRA cells were excluded. Input material: naive CD8+ T cells sorted from blood. The intended sense of this specimen's cell subset or site label: CD45RA+CCR7+. The receptors were gathered from a man aged 25 to 40 in good health.

The chain is built from TRBV10-2 and TRBJ2-1; TRBD1 might be the D (5 bases). Trimming shortened V by 6 bases and J by 5 bases, and 23 bases separated the two germline ends. The CDR3 is 17 residues long. Germline lookup yields CDR1 WSHSY and CDR2 SAAADI. The CDR3 loop is CASSLEVVPGWDNEQFF. The CDR3 DNA is TGCGCCAGCAGCCTTGAGGTGGTACCAGGGTGGGACAATGAGCAGTTCTTC.

The gene calls are TRBV7-8 and TRBJ2-7, with D possibly being TRBD1 (6 bases). V was cut by 6 bases and J by 0 bases, with 9 bases left in between. This CDR3 is built from 13 residues. CDR1 is SGHVS and CDR2 is FQNEAQ in the germline V gene. CDR3 protein: CASRQGSSYEQYF. Written as DNA, the CDR3 is TGTGCCAGCAGACAGGGTTCCTCCTACGAGCAGTACTTC.

This clone was detected only once. The chain is built from TRBV7-9 and TRBJ1-1; TRBD1 aligns across 11 bases. With V trimmed by 5 bases and J by 3 bases, 8 bases remained unmatched. CDR3 size: 16 residues. Looked up from germline, CDR1 is SEHNR and CDR2 is FQNEAQ (reference sequence). CDR3 residues: CASSAEDRGLHTEAFF. Written as DNA, the CDR3 is TGTGCCAGCAGCGCAGAGGACAGGGGGCTACACACTGAAGCTTTCTTT.

The J gene is TRBJ2-1, the V gene TRBV7-9; 9 bases map to TRBD2. This CDR3 spans 15 amino acids. J was trimmed by 8 bases and V by 5 bases; bases with no gene match: 10. Germline V gene data show CDR1 as SEHNR and CDR2 as FQNEAQ (reference sequence). The CDR3 loop is CASSPIEREADEQFF. The CDR3 nucleotides read TGTGCCAGCAGCCCAATCGAGCGGGAGGCGGATGAGCAGTTCTTC. The whole variable domain, filled in from reference TRBV7-9 and TRBJ2-1, reads DTGVSQNPRHKITKRGQNVTFRCDPISEHNRLYWYRQTLGQGPEFLTYFQNEAQLEKSRLLSDRFSAERPKGSFSTLEIQRTEQGDSAMYLCASSPIEREADEQFFGPGTRLTVL.

The chain recombines TRBV11-2 with TRBJ2-2, with D unclear. The V and J ends lost 5 bases and 3 bases respectively, with 10 bases between them. The germline V gene encodes CDR1 SGHAT and CDR2 FQNNGV. The CDR3 sequence is 14 residues long. The CDR3 coding sequence is TGTGCCAGCAGCCCCCTGGGGTACACCGGGGAGCTGTTTTTT. This translates into CASSPLGYTGELFF.

The J gene is TRBJ2-7, the V gene TRBV18; 11 nucleotides line up with TRBD1. CDR1 and CDR2 (germline): KGHSH, LQKENI. This CDR3 contains 20 residues. J lost 3 bases, V lost 2 bases, and 18 bases had no gene match. The CDR3 loop is CASSPGRSSEGQGELYEQYF. The DNA of the CDR3 is TGTGCCAGCTCACCAGGTCGAAGTTCCGAGGGACAGGGGGAACTCTACGAGCAGTACTTC.

CDR3 DNA sequence: TGTGCCATCACCGAATCCCGACTAGCAACAGATACGCAGTATTTT. Protein sequence: CAITESRLATDTQYF. The chain combines TRBV10-3 with TRBJ2-3; 7 bases match TRBD2. Germline CDR1 is ENHRY and CDR2 is SYGVKD. The length of the CDR3 is 15 residues. Germline trimming cut 7 bases from V and 3 bases from J; bases unmatched to any gene: 10.

V and J are TRBV10-2 and TRBJ2-2; no clear D. The CDR3 totals 12 residues. Per germline, CDR1 WSHSY and CDR2 SAAADI. The V and J ends lost 8 bases and 5 bases respectively, with 9 bases between them. CDR3 protein: CASGIPTGELFF. The CDR3 region has the DNA TGCGCCAGCGGGATTCCGACCGGGGAGCTGTTTTTT.

V and J are TRBV27 and TRBJ2-1, with 10 bases lining up with TRBD1. Germline V gives CDR1 MNHEY, CDR2 SMNVEV (reference sequence). J was trimmed by 3 bases and V by 5 bases; bases with no gene match: 7. The CDR3 is 16 amino acids. CDR3 residues: CASSPIDRGLYNEQFF. The CDR3 DNA reads as TGTGCCAGCAGTCCGATCGACAGGGGGCTCTACAATGAGCAGTTCTTC.

The rearrangement uses TRBV5-1 and TRBJ2-7, with 8 positions matching TRBD2. This CDR3 comprises 14 residues. The V and J ends lost 4 bases and 6 bases, in that order; junction bases with no gene match: 9. Germline assignment: CDR1 SGHRS and CDR2 YFSETQ. CDR3 loop: CASSPGLAPREQYF. The CDR3 DNA sequence: TGCGCCAGCAGCCCTGGACTAGCCCCTCGCGAGCAGTACTTC.

This chain links TRBV4-1 with TRBJ1-5, with D possibly being TRBD1 (5 bases). There are 13 residues in the CDR3. V dropped 5 bases and J dropped 2 bases, with 7 bases sitting between them. Germline V gene sequence: CDR1 MGHRA, CDR2 YSYEKL. CDR3 amino acids: CASSIGGNQPQHF. Written as DNA, the CDR3 is TGCGCCAGCAGCATAGGGGGCAATCAGCCCCAGCATTTT.

The V call is TRBV7-9, the J call TRBJ2-5; D call uncertain. Germline V CDR1 and CDR2: SEHNR, FQNEAQ (reference sequence). Trimming took off 0 bases at V and 1 base at J, with 9 bases between the two ends. CDR3 length: 15 amino acids. CDR3 sequence (DNA): TGTGCCAGCAGCTTAGCCCGGATGGTCCAAGAGACCCAGTACTTC. Translating it yields CASSLARMVQETQYF.

The chain is built from TRBV9 and TRBJ2-3, with 10 bases aligning to TRBD2. V trimming: 4 bases; J trimming: 3 bases; junction bases outside the gene matches: 8. CDR3 size: 16 residues. Germline V gene lookup returns CDR1 SGDLS and CDR2 YYNGEE. CDR3: CASSTFLAGATDTQYF. The CDR3 DNA follows: TGTGCCAGCAGCACTTTTCTAGCGGGAGCAACAGATACGCAGTATTTT.

This clone was observed a single time. CDR3 amino acids: CASTQGGLAGAYEQYF. As DNA, the CDR3 is TGTGCCAGCACCCAGGGGGGCCTAGCGGGAGCTTACGAGCAGTACTTC. This chain joins TRBV6-6 and TRBJ2-7, with 10 nucleotides matching TRBD2. Germline lookup yields CDR1 MNHNY and CDR2 SVGAGI (reference sequence). The V segment lost 7 bases and the J segment 4 bases; nucleotides outside the gene matches: 13. The CDR3 covers 16 residues.